These 27 T cell receptor beta chains originate from one sample sequenced in a study of PD-L1 blockade in urothelial cancer. As for time point: pretreatment peripheral blood. Only in-frame clones appear in the TCRdb table, and some are missing; sequencing was by immunoSEQ multiplex PCR. The table has about 56,000 clones, over 75% seen once. The sequenced sample was PBMCs, obtained around atezolizumab (anti-PD-L1) treatment. The receptors originated from an older man with urothelial cancer.

This chain joins TRBV27 and TRBJ2-2; TRBD1 agrees at 9 bases. The CDR3 totals 15 residues. V lost 7 bases and J lost 4; bases outside the gene matches: 7. CDR1 and CDR2 from the germline V gene are MNHEY and SMNVEV (reference sequence). CDR3 loop: CASTLGQGGTGELFF. In DNA, the CDR3 is TGTGCCAGCACGCTGGGACAGGGAGGCACCGGGGAGCTGTTTTTT.

The chain combines TRBV5-4 with TRBJ2-7; weak D call: TRBD2 (6 bases). Germline assignment: CDR1 SGHNT and CDR2 YYREEE (reference sequence). Trimming shortened V by 0 bases and J by 0 bases, and 10 bases separated the two germline ends. The CDR3 length is 15 residues. The chain's CDR3 is CASSLEAGSSYEQYF. CDR3 in DNA: TGTGCCAGCAGCTTGGAGGCGGGAAGCTCCTACGAGCAGTACTTC.

The rearrangement joins TRBV9 to TRBJ1-2; 8 nucleotides match TRBD1. Germline V CDR1 and CDR2: SGDLS, YYNGEE. J gave up 2 bases and V 3 bases, and 6 bases lay outside the gene matches. This CDR3 region has 15 residues. The DNA of the CDR3 is TGTGCCAGCAGCGCCCGACAGGGGACGAACTATGGCTACACCTTC. Amino acid sequence: CASSARQGTNYGYTF. Full variable domain (remainder filled in from reference TRBV9 and TRBJ1-2): DSGVTQTPKHLITATGQRVTLRCSPRSGDLSVYWYQQSLDQGLQFLIQYYNGEERAKGNILERFSAQQFPDLHSELNLSSLELGDSALYFCASSARQGTNYGYTFGSGTRLTVV.

This clone occurred many times. The chain recombines TRBV7-3 with TRBJ2-1; 9 bases align to TRBD2. Per the germline V gene, CDR1 is SGHTA and CDR2 is FQGTGA. The CDR3 is 15 amino acids. The V and J ends lost 1 base and 4 bases, in that order; junction bases with no gene match: 2. CDR3 protein: CASSLRLAEYNEQFF. The CDR3 bases are TGTGCCAGCAGCTTAAGACTAGCGGAATACAATGAGCAGTTCTTC.

The rearrangement uses TRBV21-1 and TRBJ1-1. TRBV21-1 represents a pseudogene. This CDR3 is 12 amino acids long. Here the CDR3 reads CASSNRGAEAFF. CDR3 nucleotide sequence: TGTGCCAGCAGCAACCGGGGGGCTGAAGCTTTCTTT.

This chain joins TRBV30 and TRBJ2-1; 9 positions agree with TRBD2. This CDR3 spans 15 amino acids. V was clipped by 2 bases and J by 4 bases; unmatched bases: 6. Germline V gene data show CDR1 as GTSNPN and CDR2 as SVGIG (reference sequence). The CDR3 coding sequence is TGTGCCTGGAGTATTCGACTAGCGGTTTACAATGAGCAGTTCTTC. As protein: CAWSIRLAVYNEQFF.

The V gene is TRBV10-3, the J gene TRBJ2-5, with D tentatively TRBD2 (6 bases). Germline assignment: CDR1 ENHRY and CDR2 SYGVKD. Deletions cut 0 bases from V and 3 bases from J, with 8 bases between. CDR3 length: 14 residues. In DNA form, the CDR3 reads TGTGCCATCAGTGAGTCTCGCGGGAAAGAGACCCAGTACTTC. As protein: CAISESRGKETQYF.

The V gene is TRBV11-3, the J gene TRBJ2-7; 7 bases match TRBD2. CDR3 length: 13 amino acids. Germline CDR1 SGHNT, CDR2 YENEEA. The V and J ends lost 5 bases and 2 bases, in that order; junction bases with no gene match: 3. This chain's CDR3 is CASSPGLTYEQYF. The DNA of the CDR3 is TGTGCCAGCAGCCCGGGACTAACCTACGAGCAGTACTTC.

The sample holds a few counts of this clone. This sequence joins TRBV4-1 and TRBJ1-2; 10 bases agree with TRBD1. Trimming at V came to 0 bases and at J to 6 bases, leaving 13 bases not matched to a gene. The germline CDR1 and CDR2 sequences are MGHRA and YSYEKL. The CDR3 has 18 residues. This CDR3 reads CASSQEPGRGQGPDGYTF. CDR3 sequence (DNA): TGCGCCAGCAGCCAAGAACCCGGGCGGGGACAGGGGCCCGATGGCTACACCTTC.

V gene TRBV4-2 combines with J gene TRBJ1-2, with 9 nucleotides matching TRBD1. The CDR3 length is 15 residues. The germline V gene encodes CDR1 LGHNA and CDR2 YNFKEQ. J gave up 7 bases and V 0 bases, and 6 bases lay outside the gene matches. The CDR3 coding sequence is TGTGCCAGCAGCCAAGAGCTACAGGGGGCGAGTGGCTACACCTTC. This codes for CASSQELQGASGYTF.

The chain uses TRBV9 and TRBJ2-1, with TRBD2 identical over 9 bases. The V gene end was trimmed by 4 bases and the J gene end by 2 bases; junction bases not matched to a gene: 4. CDR1 is SGDLS and CDR2 is YYNGEE in the germline V gene. The CDR3 consists of 15 residues. As DNA, the CDR3 is TGTGCCAGCAGCCCAGCGGGGGGAACCTACAATGAGCAGTTCTTC. Translation gives CASSPAGGTYNEQFF.

This chain uses TRBV4-1 with TRBJ2-5; perhaps TRBD2 as D (6 bases). With 1 base removed from V and 0 bases from J, the gap between germline ends came to 6 bases. This CDR3 is 14 amino acids long. Germline V gene data show CDR1 as MGHRA and CDR2 as YSYEKL. The chain's CDR3 is CASSQGTNQETQYF. CDR3 bases: TGCGCCAGCAGCCAAGGGACTAACCAAGAGACCCAGTACTTC.

This clone occurred many times. The chain combines TRBV4-2 with TRBJ2-6, with D unresolved. Germline lookup yields CDR1 LGHNA and CDR2 YNFKEQ. V lost 0 bases to trimming and J lost 0 bases, with 6 bases between them. There are 16 residues in the CDR3. CDR3 in amino acids: CASSQDGSSGANVLTF. The CDR3 DNA sequence: TGTGCCAGCAGCCAAGATGGCAGCTCTGGGGCCAACGTCCTGACTTTC.

The chain uses TRBV2 and TRBJ2-2, with 9 bases lining up with TRBD2. V lost 7 bases, J lost 6 bases, and 9 bases stayed unmatched. The CDR3 loop spans 15 amino acids. Germline V gene data show CDR1 as SNHLY and CDR2 as FYNNEI. The DNA of the CDR3 is TGTGCCAGCACTAGGGCGGGAGGGCCGGCCGGGGAGCTGTTTTTT. Its protein is CASTRAGGPAGELFF.

The V gene is TRBV5-6, the J gene TRBJ2-7; TRBD2 is a possible D gene (6 bases). CDR3 size: 15 residues. Trimming removed 0 bases from V and 2 bases from J, with 12 bases in between. Germline-derived CDR1 and CDR2 are SGHDT and YYEEEE. CDR3 sequence reads: CASSLGGRPPYEQYF. DNA of the CDR3: TGTGCCAGCAGCTTGGGTGGGAGGCCCCCCTACGAGCAGTACTTC.

This chain connects TRBV12-5 to TRBJ2-1; 7 bases are shared with TRBD1. V dropped 5 bases and J dropped 13; count of bases not matched to a gene: 8. The germline V gene has CDR1 LGHNT and CDR2 FRNRAP. This CDR3 has 12 amino acids. This CDR3 is CASGTAGTAQFF. CDR3 coding DNA: TGTGCTAGTGGTACAGCCGGGACAGCTCAGTTCTTC.

The table lists this clone with a few counts. This chain links TRBV30 with TRBJ2-7; D is perhaps TRBD1 (6 bases). In germline, CDR1 is GTSNPN, CDR2 SVGIG (reference sequence). Trimming took off 3 bases at V and 3 bases at J, with 9 bases between the two ends. The CDR3 spans 12 residues. CDR3 bases: TGTGCCTGGAGGCAGGGGTACTACGAGCAGTACTTC. Translation: CAWRQGYYEQYF.

The chain has TRBV5-1 and TRBJ1-1; 8 bases map to TRBD1. Germline CDR1 SGHRS, CDR2 YFSETQ. V trimming: 3 bases; J trimming: 5 bases; junction bases outside the gene matches: 3. The CDR3 loop spans 13 amino acids. The CDR3 nucleotides read TGCGCCAGCAGCTCGACAGGGGATACTGAAGCTTTCTTT. Protein sequence: CASSSTGDTEAFF.

V and J are TRBV6-1 and TRBJ2-6; the D is unclear. Trimming stripped 8 bases from V and 2 bases from J, with 10 bases between. This CDR3 region has 14 residues. Germline lookup yields CDR1 MNHNS and CDR2 SASEGT. The CDR3 coding sequence is TGTGCCAGCTGTGCCCTCGCTGGGGCCAACGTCCTGACTTTC. Translation gives CASCALAGANVLTF.

CDR3 DNA sequence: TGTGCCAGCAGTGCAGGCGCAACTAATGAAAAACTGTTTTTT. Its translation: CASSAGATNEKLFF. The J gene is TRBJ1-4, the V gene TRBV2; D not certain. The CDR3 runs 14 residues. V shed 4 bases and J shed 0 bases, with 6 bases lying between them. Germline CDR1 SNHLY, CDR2 FYNNEI.

The gene calls are TRBV12-5 and TRBJ1-4, with TRBD1 matching 10 bases. In germline, CDR1 is LGHNT, CDR2 FRNRAP. This CDR3 has 15 amino acids. V shed 2 bases and J 8 bases; nucleotides not matched to a gene: 5. The CDR3 is CASGLSRDRGEKLFF. As DNA, the CDR3 is TGTGCTAGTGGTTTGAGTCGGGACAGGGGCGAAAAACTGTTTTTT.

The chain employs TRBV7-8 and TRBJ2-7; the D gene is possibly TRBD1 (5 bases). The germline V gene has CDR1 SGHVS and CDR2 FQNEAQ. Trimming pared 1 base from V and 5 bases from J, leaving 18 bases between. CDR3 length: 16 residues. In nucleotides, the CDR3 is TGTGCCAGCAGCTTAGTTGCAGGGTTGGTAATCCACGAGCAGTACTTC. Translation: CASSLVAGLVIHEQYF.

CDR3 amino acids: CASSLFDFGGQRTGELFF. CDR3 DNA: TGTGCCAGCAGTTTATTCGATTTCGGGGGGCAGAGAACCGGGGAGCTGTTTTTT. V gene TRBV28 combines with J gene TRBJ2-2; D is perhaps TRBD2 (7 bases). Germline V gene lookup returns CDR1 MDHEN and CDR2 SYDVKM. V was cut by 1 base and J by 5 bases, with 20 bases left in between. This CDR3 has 18 amino acids.

This chain joins TRBV19 and TRBJ2-5, with D perhaps TRBD2 (7 bases). This CDR3 region has 16 residues. Trimming cost V 3 bases and J 1 base, with 15 bases left between them. Germline V gene lookup returns CDR1 LNHDA and CDR2 SQIVND (reference sequence). In DNA form, the CDR3 reads TGTGCCAGTAGTATGGGGGCGGGAGCTGGCCAAGAGACCCAGTACTTC. Protein product: CASSMGAGAGQETQYF.

The chain couples TRBV6-6 to TRBJ1-3; TRBD1 aligns across 9 bases. V lost 2 bases, J lost 7 bases, and 6 bases stayed unmatched. The CDR3 spans 15 residues. CDR1 and CDR2 (germline): MNHNY, SVGAGI (reference sequence). The CDR3 reads CASSYPGQGGNTIYF. DNA of the CDR3: TGTGCCAGCAGTTACCCGGGACAGGGCGGTAACACCATATATTTT.

V usage is TRBV11-2 and J usage is TRBJ1-3, with D uncertain. Looked up from germline, CDR1 is SGHAT and CDR2 is FQNNGV. V lost 1 base and J lost 0, with 10 bases in between. This CDR3 region has 16 residues. The CDR3 DNA follows: TGTGCCAGCAGCTTAGTAACAGCAAACTCTGGAAACACCATATATTTT. Translated: CASSLVTANSGNTIYF.

V and J are TRBV13 and TRBJ2-5, with TRBD1 identical over 7 bases. The CDR3 spans 14 residues. With V trimmed by 1 base and J by 5 bases, 4 bases remained unmatched. From germline, CDR1 is PRHDT and CDR2 FYEKMQ (reference sequence). The CDR3, as DNA: TGTGCCAGCAGCTTAGAAGGGGGCTCGGAGACCCAGTACTTC. Translation gives CASSLEGGSETQYF.